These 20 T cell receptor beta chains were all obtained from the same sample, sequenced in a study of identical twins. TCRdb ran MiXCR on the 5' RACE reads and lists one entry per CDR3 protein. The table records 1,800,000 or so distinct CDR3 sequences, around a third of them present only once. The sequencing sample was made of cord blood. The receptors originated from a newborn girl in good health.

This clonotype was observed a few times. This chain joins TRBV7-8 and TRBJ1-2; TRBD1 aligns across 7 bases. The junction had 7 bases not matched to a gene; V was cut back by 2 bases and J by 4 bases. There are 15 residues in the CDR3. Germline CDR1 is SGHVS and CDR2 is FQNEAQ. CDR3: CASSLKRTGAYGYTF. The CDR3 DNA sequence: TGTGCCAGCAGCTTAAAGCGAACAGGGGCCTATGGCTACACCTTC.

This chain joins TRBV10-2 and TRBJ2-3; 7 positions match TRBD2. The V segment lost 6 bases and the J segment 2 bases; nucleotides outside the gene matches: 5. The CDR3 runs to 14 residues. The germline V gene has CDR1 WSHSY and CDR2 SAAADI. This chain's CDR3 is CASRRAGFTDTQYF. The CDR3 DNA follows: TGCGCCAGCAGGAGAGCGGGGTTCACAGATACGCAGTATTTT.

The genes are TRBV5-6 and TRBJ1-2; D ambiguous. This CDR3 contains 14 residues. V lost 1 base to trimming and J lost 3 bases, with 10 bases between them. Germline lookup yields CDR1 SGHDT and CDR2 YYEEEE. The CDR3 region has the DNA TGTGCCAGCAGCTTGCGACGAGGGTACTATGGCTACACCTTC. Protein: CASSLRRGYYGYTF.

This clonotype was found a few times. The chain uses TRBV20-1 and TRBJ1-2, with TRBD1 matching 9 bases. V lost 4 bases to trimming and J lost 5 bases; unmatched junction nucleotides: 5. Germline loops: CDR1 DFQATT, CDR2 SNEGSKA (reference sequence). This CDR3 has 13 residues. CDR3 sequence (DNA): TGCAGTGCTATGGACAGGGGTAATTATGGCTACACCTTC. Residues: CSAMDRGNYGYTF.

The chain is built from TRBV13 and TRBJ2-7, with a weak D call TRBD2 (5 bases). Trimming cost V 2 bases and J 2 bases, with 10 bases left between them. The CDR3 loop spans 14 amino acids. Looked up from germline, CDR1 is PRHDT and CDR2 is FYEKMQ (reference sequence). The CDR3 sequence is CASSLSGEAYEQYF. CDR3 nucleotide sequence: TGTGCCAGCAGCTTAAGCGGTGAGGCCTACGAGCAGTACTTC.

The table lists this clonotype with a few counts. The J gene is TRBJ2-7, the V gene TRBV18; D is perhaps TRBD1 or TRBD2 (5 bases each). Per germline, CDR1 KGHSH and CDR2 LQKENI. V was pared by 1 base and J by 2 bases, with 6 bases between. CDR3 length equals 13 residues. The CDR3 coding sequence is TGTGCCAGCTCACCACTGGGGGCCTACGAGCAGTACTTC. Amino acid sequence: CASSPLGAYEQYF.

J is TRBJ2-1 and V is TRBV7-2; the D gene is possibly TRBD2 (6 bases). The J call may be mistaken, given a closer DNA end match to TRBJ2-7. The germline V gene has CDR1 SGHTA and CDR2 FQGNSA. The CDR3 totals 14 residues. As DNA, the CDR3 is TGTGCCAGCAGCTTAGGGGACTTTTACAATGAGCAGTACTTC. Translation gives CASSLGDFYNEQYF.

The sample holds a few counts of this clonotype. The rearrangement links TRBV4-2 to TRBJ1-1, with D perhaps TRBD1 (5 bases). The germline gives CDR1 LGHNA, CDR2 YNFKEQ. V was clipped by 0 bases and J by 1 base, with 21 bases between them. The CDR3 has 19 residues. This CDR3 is CASSQDQFRQGVGNTEAFF. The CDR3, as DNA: TGTGCCAGCAGCCAAGATCAGTTCCGGCAGGGAGTAGGGAACACTGAAGCTTTCTTT.

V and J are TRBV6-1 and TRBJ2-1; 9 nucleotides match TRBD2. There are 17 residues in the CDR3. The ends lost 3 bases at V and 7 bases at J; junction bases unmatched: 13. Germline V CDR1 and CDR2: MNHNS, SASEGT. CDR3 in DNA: TGTGCCAGCAGTGAGCCCACGCGGGGGGGCTTCTTTAATGAGCAGTTCTTC. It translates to CASSEPTRGGFFNEQFF.

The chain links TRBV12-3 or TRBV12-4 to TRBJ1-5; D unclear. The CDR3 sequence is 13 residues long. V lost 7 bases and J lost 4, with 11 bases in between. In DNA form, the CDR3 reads TGTGCCAGCACCTCAAGGGAGAATCAGCCCCAGCATTTT. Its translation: CASTSRENQPQHF.

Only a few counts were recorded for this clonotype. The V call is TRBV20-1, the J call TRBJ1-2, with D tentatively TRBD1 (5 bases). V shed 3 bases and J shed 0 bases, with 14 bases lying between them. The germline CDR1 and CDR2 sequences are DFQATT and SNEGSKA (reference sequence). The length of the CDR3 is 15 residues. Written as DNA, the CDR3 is TGCAGTGCTAGCCGGGGTAGGGGAGCTAACTATGGCTACACCTTC. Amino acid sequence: CSASRGRGANYGYTF.

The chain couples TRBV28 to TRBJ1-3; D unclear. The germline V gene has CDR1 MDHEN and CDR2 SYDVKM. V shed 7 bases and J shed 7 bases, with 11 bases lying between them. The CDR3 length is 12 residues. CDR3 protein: CASKTVVNTIYF. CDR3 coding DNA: TGTGCCAGCAAGACGGTGGTTAACACCATATATTTT.

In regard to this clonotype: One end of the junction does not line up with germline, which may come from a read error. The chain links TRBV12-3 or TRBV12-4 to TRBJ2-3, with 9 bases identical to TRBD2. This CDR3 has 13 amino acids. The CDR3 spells CASRSSGTDAQYF. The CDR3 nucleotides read TGTGCCAGCAGATCTAGCGGGACAGATGCGCAGTATTTT.

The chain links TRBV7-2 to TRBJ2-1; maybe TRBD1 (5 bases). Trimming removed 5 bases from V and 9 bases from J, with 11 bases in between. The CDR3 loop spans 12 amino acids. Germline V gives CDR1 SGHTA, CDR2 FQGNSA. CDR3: CASSQGTSEQFF. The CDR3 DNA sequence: TGTGCCAGCAGCCAGGGCACCAGTGAGCAGTTCTTC.

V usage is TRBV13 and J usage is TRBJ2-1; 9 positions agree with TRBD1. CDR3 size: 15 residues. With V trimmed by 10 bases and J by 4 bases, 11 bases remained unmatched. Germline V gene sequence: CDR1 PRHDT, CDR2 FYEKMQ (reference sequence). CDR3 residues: CATTSGTGPYNEQFF. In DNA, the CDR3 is TGTGCCACCACCTCCGGGACAGGGCCTTACAATGAGCAGTTCTTC.

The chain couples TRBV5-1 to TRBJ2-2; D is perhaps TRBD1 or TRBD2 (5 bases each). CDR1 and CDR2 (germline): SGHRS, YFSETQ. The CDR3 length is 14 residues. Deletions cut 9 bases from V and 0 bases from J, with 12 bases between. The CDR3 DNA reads TGCGCCACCGCCGGGACGTCGAACACCGGGGAGCTGTTTTTT. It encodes CATAGTSNTGELFF.

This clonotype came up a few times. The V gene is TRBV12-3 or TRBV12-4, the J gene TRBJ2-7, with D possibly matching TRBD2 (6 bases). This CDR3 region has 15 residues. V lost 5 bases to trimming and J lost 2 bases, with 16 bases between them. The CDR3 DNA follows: TGTGCCAGCAGTCCCCGGCCTAGCGTTCCCTACGAGCAGTACTTC. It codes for CASSPRPSVPYEQYF.

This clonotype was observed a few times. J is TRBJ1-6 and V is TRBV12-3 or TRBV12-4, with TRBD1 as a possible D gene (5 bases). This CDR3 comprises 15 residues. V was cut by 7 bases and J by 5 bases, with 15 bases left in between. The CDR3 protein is CASTWAGRNNSPLHF. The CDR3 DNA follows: TGTGCCAGCACCTGGGCAGGGAGGAATAATTCACCCCTCCACTTT.

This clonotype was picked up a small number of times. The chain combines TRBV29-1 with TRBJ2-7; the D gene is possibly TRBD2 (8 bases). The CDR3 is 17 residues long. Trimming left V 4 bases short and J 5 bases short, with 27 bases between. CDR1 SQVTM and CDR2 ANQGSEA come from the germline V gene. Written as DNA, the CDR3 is TGCAGCGTTGCCCCCAGACTTAGACGGGAGGGGGCTGACGAGCAGTACTTC. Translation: CSVAPRLRREGADEQYF.

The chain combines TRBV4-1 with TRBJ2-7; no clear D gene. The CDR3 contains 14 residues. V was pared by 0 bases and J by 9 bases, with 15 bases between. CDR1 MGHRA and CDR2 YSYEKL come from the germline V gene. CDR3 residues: CASSQDLSTLGQYF. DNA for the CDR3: TGCGCCAGCAGCCAAGACCTATCTACCCTCGGGCAGTACTTC.